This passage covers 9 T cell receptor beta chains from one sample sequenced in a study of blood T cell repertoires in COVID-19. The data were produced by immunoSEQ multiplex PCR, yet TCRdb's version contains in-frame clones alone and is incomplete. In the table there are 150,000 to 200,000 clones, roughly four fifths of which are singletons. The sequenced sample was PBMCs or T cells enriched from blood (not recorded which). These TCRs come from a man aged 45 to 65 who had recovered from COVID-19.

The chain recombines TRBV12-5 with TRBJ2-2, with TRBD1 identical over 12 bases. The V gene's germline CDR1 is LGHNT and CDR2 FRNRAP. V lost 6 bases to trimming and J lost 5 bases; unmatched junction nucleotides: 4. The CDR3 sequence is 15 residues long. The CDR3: CASGLGQGATGELFF. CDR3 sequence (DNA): TGTGCTAGTGGCCTGGGACAGGGGGCGACCGGGGAGCTGTTTTTT.

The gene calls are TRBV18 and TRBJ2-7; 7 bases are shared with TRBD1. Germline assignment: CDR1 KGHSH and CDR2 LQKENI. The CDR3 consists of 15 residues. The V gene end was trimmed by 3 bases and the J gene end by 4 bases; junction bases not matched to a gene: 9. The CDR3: CASSPGTVRAYEQYF. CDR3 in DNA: TGTGCCAGCTCACCGGGGACAGTCCGGGCATACGAGCAGTACTTC.

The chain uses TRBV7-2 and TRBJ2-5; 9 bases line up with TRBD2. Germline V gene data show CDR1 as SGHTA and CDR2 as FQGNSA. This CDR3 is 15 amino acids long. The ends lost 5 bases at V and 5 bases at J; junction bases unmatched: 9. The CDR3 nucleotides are TGTGCCAGCAGCGGGAGTAGCGGGGGCCGGGAGACCCAGTACTTC. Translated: CASSGSSGGRETQYF.

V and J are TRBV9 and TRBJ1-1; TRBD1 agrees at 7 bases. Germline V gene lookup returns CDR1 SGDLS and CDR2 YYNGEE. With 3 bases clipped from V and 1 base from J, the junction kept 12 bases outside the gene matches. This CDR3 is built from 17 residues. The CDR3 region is CASSGWASRTGNTEAFF. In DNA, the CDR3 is TGTGCCAGCAGCGGATGGGCCTCCAGGACAGGGAACACTGAAGCTTTCTTT. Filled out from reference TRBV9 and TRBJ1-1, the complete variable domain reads DSGVTQTPKHLITATGQRVTLRCSPRSGDLSVYWYQQSLDQGLQFLIQYYNGEERAKGNILERFSAQQFPDLHSELNLSSLELGDSALYFCASSGWASRTGNTEAFFGQGTRLTVV.

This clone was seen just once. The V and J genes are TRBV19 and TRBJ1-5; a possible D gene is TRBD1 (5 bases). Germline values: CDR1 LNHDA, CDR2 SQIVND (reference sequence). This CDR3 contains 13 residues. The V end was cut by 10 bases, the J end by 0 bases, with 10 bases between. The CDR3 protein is CATRQNSNQPQHF. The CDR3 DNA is TGTGCCACCCGACAGAATAGCAATCAGCCCCAGCATTTT.

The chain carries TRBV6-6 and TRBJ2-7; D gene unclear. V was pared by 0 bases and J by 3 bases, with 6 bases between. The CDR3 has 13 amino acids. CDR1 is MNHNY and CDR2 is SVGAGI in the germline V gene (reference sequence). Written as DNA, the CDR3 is TGTGCCAGCAGTTACTCGAACAGCTACGAGCAGTACTTC. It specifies CASSYSNSYEQYF.

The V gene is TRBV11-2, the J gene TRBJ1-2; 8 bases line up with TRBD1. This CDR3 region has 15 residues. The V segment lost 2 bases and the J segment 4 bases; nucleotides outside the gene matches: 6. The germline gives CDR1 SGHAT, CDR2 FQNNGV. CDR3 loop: CASSLRQGPLYGYTF. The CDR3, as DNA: TGTGCCAGCAGCTTACGACAGGGGCCCCTCTATGGCTACACCTTC.

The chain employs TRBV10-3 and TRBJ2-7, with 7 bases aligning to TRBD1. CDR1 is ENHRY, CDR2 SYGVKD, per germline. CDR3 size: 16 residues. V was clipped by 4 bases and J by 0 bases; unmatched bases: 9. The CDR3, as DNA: TGTGCCATCAGTGGTAAACAGGGGAAGAGCTCCTACGAGCAGTACTTC. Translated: CAISGKQGKSSYEQYF.

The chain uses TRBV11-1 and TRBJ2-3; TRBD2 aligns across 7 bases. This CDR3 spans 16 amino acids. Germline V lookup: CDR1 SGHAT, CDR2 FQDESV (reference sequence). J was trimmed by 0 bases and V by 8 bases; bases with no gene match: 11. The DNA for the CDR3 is TGTGCCAGCGGTTCGCAGAGGGACTATAGCACAGATACGCAGTATTTT. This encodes CASGSQRDYSTDTQYF.